A single sample gave rise to the 7 T cell receptor delta chains below, sequenced in a study of γδ T cells in repeated Plasmodium falciparum infection. Gammadelta T cells were flow-sorted from PBMC into Vgamma9/Vdelta2+ and Vdelta2-negative populations for bulk analysis. TCRdb re-processed the multiplex PCR reads using CATT. The sample includes roughly 90,000 delta-chain clones, 1.4% to 1.5% of them seen just once. The sequenced sample was gamma-delta T cells from blood. Receptors originate from a pool of human donors (malaria-infected and uninfected, not separated).

This clone was seen more than once but under ten times. The protein given by TCRdb reflects a much larger clone and differs at residue 5 from this DNA's translation, likely from a read error; the protein shown is the DNA's translation. This sequence joins TRDV2 and TRDJ1, with D unclear. Germline V CDR1 and CDR2: GEAIGNYY, EKD. There are 14 residues in the CDR3. V was trimmed by 3 bases and J by 0 bases, leaving 10 bases between them. This CDR3 is CACDEGRYTDKLIF. The CDR3 region has the DNA TGTGCCTGTGACGAGGGACGGTACACCGATAAACTCATCTTT.

As concerns this clone: A read error likely explains why the TCRdb protein, taken from a much larger clone, differs from this DNA's translation at residue 12; the protein shown is translated from the DNA. The CDR3 coding sequence is TGTGCCGTTTTTGGACTTCGGGGGGATACCCTTGAAAAACTCATCTTT. Translating gives CAVFGLRGDTLEKLIF. The rearrangement joins TRDV3 to TRDJ1; 9 positions match TRDD3. The J gene is not listed in TCRdb, so it was assigned here from a DNA match to germline. Trimming at V came to 5 bases and at J to 8 bases, leaving 21 bases not matched to a gene. The V gene's germline CDR1 is TVYSNPD and CDR2 GDNSRS (reference sequence). The CDR3 has 16 residues.

Turning to this clone: The mismatch at residue 8 between this DNA's translation and the TCRdb protein of a much larger clone likely reflects a read error; the protein shown is translated from the DNA. The chain uses TRDV1 and TRDJ1; no firm D call. TCRdb gives no J gene; it was assigned here by matching the DNA to germline. With 4 bases removed from V and 0 bases from J, the gap between germline ends came to 9 bases. Germline CDR1 and CDR2: TSWWSYY and QGS. This CDR3 region has 14 residues. This CDR3 reads CALGGPGYTDKLIF. The CDR3 DNA sequence: TGTGCTCTTGGGGGTCCTGGTTACACCGATAAACTCATCTTT.

This clone was recorded many times. The same CDR3 can be traced to other DNA sequences in this sample. The J gene is TRDJ1, the V gene TRDV1; TRDD3 matches at 13 bases. Per germline, CDR1 TSWWSYY and CDR2 QGS. The V and J ends lost 3 bases and 0 bases, in that order; junction bases with no gene match: 22. This CDR3 is built from 23 residues. The CDR3 here is CALGELHIPLGDTRREYTDKLIF. The CDR3 DNA reads TGTGCTCTTGGGGAGCTCCATATTCCACTGGGGGATACGCGGCGGGAATACACCGATAAACTCATCTTT.

This clone was counted between two and nine times. TCRdb shows a much larger clone's protein in place of this DNA's translation, and the two differ at residue 11, likely through a read error; the protein shown is translated from the DNA. A V gene of TRDV2 was called, but no J gene was assigned; the table's D call of TRDD3 was not tested on the DNA. The germline CDR1 and CDR2 sequences are GEAIGNYY and EKD. The length of the CDR3 is 12 residues. The CDR3 DNA follows: TGTGCCTGTGACTGGGGGACCGATAAACTCACCTTT. Encoded protein: CACDWGTDKLTF.

V usage is TRDV1 and J usage is TRDJ1; 9 bases are a match to TRDD2. TCRdb carries no J gene annotation; the J gene was assigned here by matching the DNA with germline. Germline CDR1 and CDR2: TSWWSYY and QGS. This CDR3 spans 21 amino acids. Germline trimming cut 4 bases from V and 0 bases from J; bases unmatched to any gene: 21. DNA for the CDR3: TGTGCTCTTGGGGGCCCGCCTTCCTACGGTGGGGGTCGCTTCCACACCGATAAACTCATCTTT. Translating it yields CALGGPPSYGGGRFHTDKLIF.

Turning to this clone: The TCRdb protein comes from a much larger clone and disagrees with this DNA's translation at residue 14, likely due to a read error; the protein given here is derived from the DNA. The chain recombines TRDV1 with TRDJ1; the D gene is possibly TRDD3 (6 bases). The J gene is absent in TCRdb and was assigned here via DNA matching to germline. Looked up from germline, CDR1 is TSWWSYY and CDR2 is QGS. V shed 2 bases and J shed 0 bases, with 25 bases lying between them. This CDR3 has 20 amino acids. The CDR3 loop reads CALGENPSLVGVTHTDKLIF. The CDR3 DNA follows: TGTGCTCTTGGGGAAAATCCATCCTTGGTGGGGGTTACGCACACCGATAAACTCATCTTT.